This TCR beta chain stems from a study of regulatory T cells in long-lasting Graves disease. Time point indicated: newly diagnosed GD, antithyroid drugs for less than 3 months. RNA isolated from PBMCs was used to make the TCR library. Building the TCR beta libraries relied on iRepertoire HTBI primers, and CDR3 regions underwent Arm-PCR. TCRdb called the multiplex PCR reads again in MiXCR, with one record for every CDR3 protein. In the table there are about 470,000 distinct CDR3 sequences, around 16% of which are singletons. In this sample, this clonotype turned up a few times. The antigen is not known. A much larger clone differs by one base, so this may be a read error. Per the germline V gene, CDR1 is MGHDK and CDR2 is SYGVNS. V was pared by 8 bases and J by 2 bases, with 17 bases between. There are 15 residues in the CDR3. Findings and caveats of the study: Persistent cases of Graves' showed reduced TCR diversity relative to newly diagnosed patients. Thyroid tissue went unexamined; only peripheral blood was analyzed. Sample size was small, which may have lowered accuracy. When disease was persistent, TRBV28, TRBJ1-2 and TRBJ2-5 were the favored segments.

The data were also submitted as part of a second study, on T cells in Graves' hyperthyroidism and ophthalmopathy.

This material consisted of peripheral blood mononuclear cells (PBMCs), taken at new diagnosis, from a patient treated with antithyroid drugs. The sequence came from a middle-aged man with Graves disease. This chain joins TRBV25-1 and TRBJ2-3; D is unclear. In nucleotides, the CDR3 is TGTGCCAGCGGTGTAATTGGGCAGCCCACAGATACGCAGTATTTT. Its translation: CASGVIGQPTDTQYF.